Only one count was recorded for the clone carrying this T cell receptor (beta chain). Its antigen is unknown. Buffy coats from healthy blood donors served as controls. The entry originates in a study of STAT5B mutations in CD4+ large granular lymphocyte leukemia. Regarding the study as a whole: CD4-sorted patient repertoires seemed more clonal than healthy CD4+ repertoires.

CDR1 is MNHNY and CDR2 is SVGAGI in the germline V gene (reference sequence). The CDR3 has 13 residues. J gave up 7 bases and V 6 bases, and 8 bases lay outside the gene matches. Sequencing was at survey level. Produced via immunoSEQ multiplex PCR; TCRdb's table is partial and in-frame only. The sample consists of 31,000 or so clones, about 88% of them appearing once. The TCR originated in a human donor in good health. The specimen was CD4+ T cells from blood buffy coats. This chain connects TRBV6-6 to TRBJ1-2; 7 bases align to TRBD1. CDR3: CASRPGGASGYTF. The CDR3 bases are TGTGCCAGCAGGCCAGGGGGGGCATCTGGCTACACCTTC.